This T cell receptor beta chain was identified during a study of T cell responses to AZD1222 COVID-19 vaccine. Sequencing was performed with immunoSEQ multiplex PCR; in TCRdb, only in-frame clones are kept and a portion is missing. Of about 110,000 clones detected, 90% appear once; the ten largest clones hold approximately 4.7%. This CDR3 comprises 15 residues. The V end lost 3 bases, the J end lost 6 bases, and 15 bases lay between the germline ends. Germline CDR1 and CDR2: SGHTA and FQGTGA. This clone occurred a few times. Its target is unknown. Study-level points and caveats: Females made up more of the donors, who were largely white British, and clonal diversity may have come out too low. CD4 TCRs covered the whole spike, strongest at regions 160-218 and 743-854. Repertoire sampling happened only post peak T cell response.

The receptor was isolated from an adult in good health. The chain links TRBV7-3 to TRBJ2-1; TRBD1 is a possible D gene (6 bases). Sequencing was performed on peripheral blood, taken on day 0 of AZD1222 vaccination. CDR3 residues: CASSFLGGSGNEQFF. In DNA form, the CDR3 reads TGTGCCAGCAGCTTTTTAGGGGGATCGGGCAATGAGCAGTTCTTC.